The 32 T cell receptor beta chains given below trace back to one sample, sequenced in a study of T-cell memory formation after mild COVID-19. TCRdb reprocessed the 5' RACE reads via MiXCR and lists one record per CDR3 protein. The sample yields about 90,000 distinct CDR3 sequences, approximately 13% seen once. Sequencing was done on a sample of PBMCs or a T cell subset sorted from them (not recorded which). The receptors were gathered from an adult woman who had mild COVID-19 (a few samples of this study predate the infection). Cell type and time point are not known.

There are a few counts of this clonotype. The genes are TRBV9 and TRBJ1-1; 8 bases agree with TRBD1. The CDR3 has 18 residues. Germline values: CDR1 SGDLS, CDR2 YYNGEE. V lost 0 bases and J lost 6; bases outside the gene matches: 16. Here the CDR3 reads CASSVDPGGGQGAAEAFF. The CDR3 DNA reads TGTGCCAGCAGCGTAGACCCGGGTGGGGGGCAGGGGGCCGCTGAAGCTTTCTTT.

The chain uses TRBV12-3 or TRBV12-4 and TRBJ1-2; D may be TRBD1 (5 bases). The CDR3 contains 14 residues. V lost 1 base, J lost 4 bases, and 10 bases lay in between. DNA for the CDR3: TGTGCCAGCAGTTTAGTGTACAGGTCCTATGGCTACACCTTC. It yields the protein CASSLVYRSYGYTF.

The chain couples TRBV7-9 to TRBJ2-3; TRBD1 agrees at 9 bases. Germline-derived CDR1 and CDR2 are SEHNR and FQNEAQ (reference sequence). The CDR3 has 16 amino acids. V was clipped by 1 base and J by 0 bases; unmatched bases: 2. CDR3 loop: CASSLVGQGSTDTQYF. As DNA, the CDR3 is TGTGCCAGCAGCTTAGTGGGACAGGGTAGCACAGATACGCAGTATTTT.

The chain couples TRBV20-1 to TRBJ2-7; 8 positions agree with TRBD2. The J segment lost 4 bases and the V segment lost 6 bases, leaving 8 bases of the junction unmatched. The length of the CDR3 is 13 residues. CDR1 and CDR2 from the germline V gene are DFQATT and SNEGSKA (reference sequence). CDR3 loop: CSALDKREYEQYF. CDR3 bases: TGCAGTGCCTTAGACAAGCGGGAGTACGAGCAGTACTTC.

This rearrangement joins TRBV7-9 to TRBJ2-2; no definite D call. Trimming took 3 bases from V and 6 from J, leaving 5 bases between them. The germline V gene encodes CDR1 SEHNR and CDR2 FQNEAQ (reference sequence). This CDR3 is built from 12 residues. In DNA, the CDR3 is TGTGCCAGCAGCTTTCCTTCCGGGGAGCTGTTTTTT. Its protein is CASSFPSGELFF.

This sequence joins TRBV2 and TRBJ2-7; D remains ambiguous. V was pared by 4 bases and J by 5 bases, with 12 bases between. The germline CDR1 and CDR2 sequences are SNHLY and FYNNEI. The CDR3 length is 13 residues. The DNA for the CDR3 is TGTGCCAGCAGTGTCATGGGGTGGGACGAGCAGTACTTC. The encoded protein is CASSVMGWDEQYF.

A few counts support this clonotype. The chain uses TRBV4-3 and TRBJ2-3, with D hard to call. Trimming shortened V by 0 bases and J by 4 bases, and 5 bases separated the two germline ends. The CDR3 length is 13 residues. From germline, CDR1 is LGHNA and CDR2 YSLEER. CDR3 amino acids: CASSQDKPDTQYF. The CDR3 DNA reads as TGCGCCAGCAGCCAAGATAAACCAGATACGCAGTATTTT.

CDR3: CATSTDHSGKGRQPQHF. The CDR3 DNA reads as TGTGCCACCAGCACCGATCACTCAGGGAAGGGACGTCAGCCCCAGCATTTT. This rearrangement joins TRBV15 to TRBJ1-5; D is perhaps TRBD1 (5 bases). With 4 bases removed from V and 6 bases from J, the gap between germline ends came to 22 bases. From germline, CDR1 is LNHNV and CDR2 YYDKDF (reference sequence). The CDR3 loop spans 17 amino acids.

This chain uses TRBV7-9 with TRBJ2-7; no clear D gene. The CDR3 contains 12 residues. The germline V gene encodes CDR1 SEHNR and CDR2 FQNEAQ (reference sequence). V lost 2 bases, J lost 2 bases, and 4 bases lay in between. CDR3 DNA: TGTGCCAGCAGCTTAATCCCCTACGAGCAGTACTTC. Translation: CASSLIPYEQYF.

A note on this clonotype: A much larger clone differs from this one at a single base, so this may be a read error. The gene calls are TRBV6-1 and TRBJ2-7; D is unresolved. This CDR3 contains 13 residues. Germline V gene sequence: CDR1 MNHNS, CDR2 SASEGT. The germline V and J ends were trimmed by 5 bases and 2 bases, with 10 bases remaining between them. CDR3 nucleotide sequence: TGTGCCAGCAGTCAAGAGGAAACCTACGAGCAGTACTTC. This encodes CASSQEETYEQYF.

This rearrangement joins TRBV14 to TRBJ2-7; D is possibly TRBD2 (6 bases). The V end lost 0 bases, the J end lost 3 bases, and 12 bases lay between the germline ends. The CDR3 spans 15 residues. CDR1 SGHDN and CDR2 FVKESK come from the germline V gene. CDR3 sequence reads: CASSQDWDSLYEQYF. The CDR3 DNA is TGTGCCAGCAGCCAAGACTGGGACTCGCTCTACGAGCAGTACTTC.

This chain connects TRBV4-2 to TRBJ2-3; the D gene is possibly TRBD2 (6 bases). This CDR3 is built from 16 residues. Germline V gene lookup returns CDR1 LGHNA and CDR2 YNFKEQ. The V and J ends lost 4 bases and 0 bases respectively, with 14 bases between them. The CDR3 DNA follows: TGTGCCAGCAGCCGCACCGGGACTTCTAGCACAGATACGCAGTATTTT. It encodes CASSRTGTSSTDTQYF.

The J gene is TRBJ2-2, the V gene TRBV15, with a tentative D call TRBD1 (6 bases). The germline gives CDR1 LNHNV, CDR2 YYDKDF (reference sequence). V was pared by 1 base and J by 0 bases, with 9 bases between. CDR3 size: 16 residues. As DNA, the CDR3 is TGTGCCACCAGCAGAGGTGGACAGCCGAACACCGGGGAGCTGTTTTTT. It is translated as CATSRGGQPNTGELFF.

This clonotype turned up a few times. The CDR3 DNA sequence: TGTGCCAGCAGCTTAAATTCTGGGGAGAGCTACACCTTC. It codes for CASSLNSGESYTF. The chain carries TRBV7-3 and TRBJ1-2, with D unclear. V shed 1 base and J shed 9 bases, with 12 bases lying between them. CDR1 and CDR2 from the germline V gene are SGHTA and FQGTGA. The CDR3 runs to 13 residues.

This clonotype was seen only a few times. The CDR3 protein is CASSWGPNYEQYF. CDR3 coding DNA: TGTGCCAGCAGCTGGGGACCAAACTACGAGCAGTACTTC. The chain joins TRBV5-5 to TRBJ2-7; D tentatively fits TRBD1 or TRBD2 (5 bases each). Germline V CDR1 and CDR2: SGHKS, YYEKEE (reference sequence). The V end was cut by 3 bases, the J end by 3 bases, with 10 bases between. The CDR3 runs 13 residues.

V and J are TRBV7-8 and TRBJ1-5; no clear D gene. Trimming stripped 1 base from V and 8 bases from J, with 12 bases between. Germline V gene data show CDR1 as SGHVS and CDR2 as FQNEAQ. This CDR3 has 14 amino acids. The DNA for the CDR3 is TGTGCCAGCAGCTTAGGAGTGGGGTTGGAGCCCCAGCATTTT. It encodes CASSLGVGLEPQHF.

There are many counts of this clonotype. This chain links TRBV5-1 with TRBJ2-2; D might be TRBD1 (5 bases). CDR3 length: 15 amino acids. The germline V and J ends were trimmed by 2 bases and 4 bases, with 12 bases remaining between them. CDR1 and CDR2 from the germline V gene are SGHRS and YFSETQ. CDR3 sequence reads: CASSFRVGITGELFF. As DNA, the CDR3 is TGCGCCAGCAGCTTCAGGGTAGGAATCACCGGGGAGCTGTTTTTT.

The chain has TRBV5-1 and TRBJ2-7; 9 positions agree with TRBD1. The germline gives CDR1 SGHRS, CDR2 YFSETQ. The V and J ends lost 6 bases and 0 bases, in that order; junction bases with no gene match: 13. The CDR3 loop spans 17 amino acids. The chain's CDR3 is CASTLHGTGLSSYEQYF. CDR3 bases: TGCGCCAGCACCCTACACGGGACAGGGTTAAGCTCCTACGAGCAGTACTTC. The complete variable domain, with remaining parts taken from reference TRBV5-1 and TRBJ2-7, reads KAGVTQTPRYLIKTRGQQVTLSCSPISGHRSVSWYQQTPGQGLQFLFEYFSETQRNKGNFPGRFSGRQFSNSRSEMNVSTLELGDSALYLCASTLHGTGLSSYEQYFGPGTRLTVT.

This clonotype was detected ten times or more. The genes are TRBV12-3 or TRBV12-4 and TRBJ2-1, with D tentatively TRBD2 (6 bases). Trimming removed 1 base at V and 0 bases at J, with 10 bases between. This CDR3 is built from 16 residues. The chain's CDR3 is CASSLGREYSYNEQFF. For the CDR3, the DNA is TGTGCCAGCAGTTTAGGGCGGGAATACTCCTACAATGAGCAGTTCTTC.

This clonotype was observed a handful of times. The chain recombines TRBV6-2 or TRBV6-3 with TRBJ1-2, with D uncertain. The CDR3 extends over 14 amino acids. Germline loops: CDR1 MNHEY, CDR2 SVGEGT. With 2 bases removed from V and 0 bases from J, the gap between germline ends came to 7 bases. CDR3 DNA: TGTGCCAGCAGTTACCAACAGCCTAACTATGGCTACACCTTC. It yields the protein CASSYQQPNYGYTF.

This clonotype was detected a few times. In DNA, the CDR3 is TGCAGTGCTAGGCCAGATTCCCGTGGTGTCCAAGAGACCCAGTACTTC. It codes for CSARPDSRGVQETQYF. The chain carries TRBV20-1 and TRBJ2-5; D gene unclear. Trimming removed 3 bases at V and 1 base at J, with 18 bases between. Germline lookup yields CDR1 DFQATT and CDR2 SNEGSKA (reference sequence). CDR3 length: 16 residues.

This clonotype was seen a few times. The CDR3 DNA sequence: TGTGCCAGCAGATCGGGACAGGGGGCCGGGGAGCTGTTTTTT. It encodes CASRSGQGAGELFF. The rearrangement links TRBV6-5 to TRBJ2-2; TRBD1 matches at 11 bases. V lost 6 bases and J lost 6; bases outside the gene matches: 3. Germline CDR1 MNHEY, CDR2 SVGAGI. The length of the CDR3 is 14 residues.

This clonotype was counted between two and nine times. The CDR3 region is CSVHPERGGETQYF. The CDR3 DNA is TGCAGCGTCCACCCAGAACGCGGTGGGGAGACCCAGTACTTC. The chain couples TRBV29-1 to TRBJ2-5; no reliable D call. CDR1 SQVTM and CDR2 ANQGSEA come from the germline V gene. This CDR3 is built from 14 residues. V was trimmed by 6 bases and J by 5 bases, leaving 19 bases between them. Complete variable domain (other parts from reference TRBV29-1 and TRBJ2-5): SAVISQKPSRDICQRGTSLTIQCQVDSQVTMMFWYRQQPGQSLTLIATANQGSEATYESGFVIDKFPISRPNLTFSTLTVSNMSPEDSSIYLCSVHPERGGETQYFGPGTRLLVL.

This clonotype was detected a few times. The chain has TRBV13 and TRBJ2-7; 9 nucleotides align to TRBD1. In germline, CDR1 is PRHDT, CDR2 FYEKMQ (reference sequence). Trimming took 5 bases from V and 1 from J; bases not matched to a gene: 18. This CDR3 has 19 residues. The CDR3 is CASSAMGDRVLGSSYEQYF. The CDR3 DNA sequence: TGTGCCAGCAGCGCCATGGGGGACAGGGTCCTTGGGTCTTCCTACGAGCAGTACTTC.

This clonotype was observed at least ten times. The chain carries TRBV4-3 and TRBJ2-3; D is unresolved. This CDR3 comprises 13 residues. Trimming removed 0 bases from V and 6 bases from J, with 7 bases in between. Looked up from germline, CDR1 is LGHNA and CDR2 is YSLEER. The CDR3 sequence is CASSQESPDTQYF. CDR3 in DNA: TGCGCCAGCAGCCAAGAGTCCCCGGATACGCAGTATTTT.

This clonotype came up a few times. The chain combines TRBV24-1 with TRBJ1-2; D possibly corresponds to TRBD1 (6 bases). The CDR3 consists of 15 residues. V dropped 6 bases and J dropped 0 bases, with 13 bases sitting between them. Germline V gene lookup returns CDR1 KGHDR and CDR2 SFDVKD. CDR3 amino acids: CATSYMTGANYGYTF. CDR3 in DNA: TGTGCCACCAGTTACATGACAGGAGCTAACTATGGCTACACCTTC.

This clonotype was counted between two and nine times. This chain uses TRBV6-2 or TRBV6-3 with TRBJ2-1; D ambiguous. Germline assignment: CDR1 MNHEY and CDR2 SVGEGT. The CDR3 totals 11 residues. V was shortened by 6 bases and J by 9 bases, with 9 bases between the two germline ends. CDR3 sequence (DNA): TGTGCCAGCAGCCCCTGGGGTGAGCAGTTCTTC. Translated, it gives CASSPWGEQFF.

In DNA form, the CDR3 reads TGTGCCAGCAGCCCGGTGGGACAGGGGGAATATAGCAATCAGCCCCAGCATTTT. Protein: CASSPVGQGEYSNQPQHF. The chain employs TRBV7-2 and TRBJ1-5, with TRBD1 matching 11 bases. Germline lookup yields CDR1 SGHTA and CDR2 FQGNSA. V gave up 5 bases and J gave up 0 bases; unmatched junction bases: 9. This CDR3 is built from 18 residues.

This clonotype was found a few times. V gene TRBV12-3 or TRBV12-4 combines with J gene TRBJ1-6; 9 bases align to TRBD1. This CDR3 is built from 16 residues. V trimming: 3 bases; J trimming: 7 bases; junction bases outside the gene matches: 7. The CDR3 DNA sequence: TGTGCCAGCAGTTTGTCCGACGGGACAGGGAATTCACCCCTCCACTTT. Protein product: CASSLSDGTGNSPLHF.

In its sample, this clonotype was seen a few times. The chain combines TRBV5-1 with TRBJ2-1, with TRBD2 identical over 8 bases. The germline gives CDR1 SGHRS, CDR2 YFSETQ. This CDR3 has 15 residues. J lost 6 bases, V lost 3 bases, and 8 bases had no gene match. This CDR3 is CASSYRGGPGNEQFF. The CDR3 region has the DNA TGCGCCAGCAGCTATCGGGGGGGACCGGGCAATGAGCAGTTCTTC.

There are a few counts of this clonotype. The genes are TRBV19 and TRBJ2-1; D possibly corresponds to TRBD2 (5 bases). This CDR3 is built from 12 residues. Trimming took 7 bases from V and 4 from J, leaving 8 bases between them. Germline CDR1 LNHDA, CDR2 SQIVND (reference sequence). The DNA for the CDR3 is TGTGCCAGTACCCCGGGGTACAATGAGCAGTTCTTC. Translating gives CASTPGYNEQFF.

This clonotype came up a few times. This chain connects TRBV15 to TRBJ2-5; possible D gene TRBD1, 5 bases. V was shortened by 8 bases and J by 3 bases, with 10 bases between the two germline ends. Germline CDR1 LNHNV, CDR2 YYDKDF (reference sequence). The CDR3 extends over 12 amino acids. Written as DNA, the CDR3 is TGTGCCACCGCCGGCAGGGAAGAGACCCAGTACTTC. Translation gives CATAGREETQYF.